The next 4 T cell receptor beta chains were all read from a single sample in a study of shared clonotypes between healthy human individuals. The protocol was immunoSEQ multiplex PCR, while the TCRdb copy is restricted to in-frame clones and leaves out a portion. The top ten clones hold roughly 0.06% of a sample with about 510,000 clones, about 95% of them seen once. The sequenced sample was naive CD4+ T cells sorted from blood. Subset denoted: CD45RA+ positively selected. The receptor source for this set is a woman aged 25 to 39 in good health.

The CDR3 sequence is CASSPMMGGRYEQYF. In DNA, the CDR3 is TGCGCCAGCAGCCCGATGATGGGAGGGCGGTACGAGCAGTACTTC. The chain links TRBV4-1 to TRBJ2-7, with TRBD2 identical over 7 bases. Germline V gene data show CDR1 as MGHRA and CDR2 as YSYEKL. The J segment lost 4 bases and the V segment lost 4 bases, leaving 10 bases of the junction unmatched. The CDR3 consists of 15 residues.

The chain combines TRBV7-9 with TRBJ1-2, with TRBD1 matching 9 bases. The junction had 8 bases not matched to a gene; V was cut back by 2 bases and J by 1 base. CDR1 and CDR2 from the germline V gene are SEHNR and FQNEAQ (reference sequence). The CDR3 is 17 amino acids. CDR3 bases: TGTGCCAGCAGCTTATGGGGTTGGGGACAGGGTAACTATGGCTACACCTTC. Residues: CASSLWGWGQGNYGYTF.

This chain uses TRBV5-8 with TRBJ1-2; D unclear. The CDR3 loop spans 14 amino acids. Trimming stripped 4 bases from V and 5 bases from J, with 15 bases between. CDR1 and CDR2 (germline): SGHTS, YDEGEE. This chain's CDR3 is CASSPRGQPYGYTF. CDR3 bases: TGTGCCAGCAGCCCCCGTGGGCAGCCGTATGGCTACACCTTC.

J is TRBJ2-1 and V is TRBV5-1; tentatively, D is TRBD2 (6 bases). Per germline, CDR1 SGHRS and CDR2 YFSETQ. With 4 bases removed from V and 2 bases from J, the gap between germline ends came to 16 bases. CDR3 length: 16 amino acids. In DNA form, the CDR3 reads TGCGCCAGCAGCCCAGTGGCGGGGTCGACCTACAATGAGCAGTTCTTC. Protein sequence: CASSPVAGSTYNEQFF.